This is a list of T cell receptor beta chains from one sample in a study of T cells in Graves' hyperthyroidism and ophthalmopathy. TCRdb passed the multiplex PCR reads through MiXCR, listing each CDR3 protein once. The sample has fewer than 400,000 distinct CDR3 sequences; around 25% are singletons. Sequenced: blood. Receptor source: a man between 45 and 60 years old with Graves' hyperthyroidism. Both conserved end residues are part of each CDR3. D genes are given only for firm matches. Part of the rows lack a size; the others show once, few, many or a class for expanded clones.

>-|TRBV19|TRBJ2-7|-
CASSKQDSEQYF
TGTGCCAGTAGTAAACAGGATTCCGAGCAGTACTTC
>few|TRBV9|TRBJ1-6|-
CASSHQRNNSPLHF
TGTGCCAGCAGCCACCAACGGAATAATTCACCCCTCCACTTT
>-|TRBV2|TRBJ1-5|-
CASDSDGTSNQPQHF
TGTGCCAGCGATTCGGACGGCACGTCTAATCAGCCCCAGCATTTT
>few|TRBV6-2/TRBV6-3|TRBJ2-5|-
CASSYSHIGRTRGQETQYF
TGTGCCAGCAGTTACTCCCACATAGGCAGGACACGCGGACAAGAGACCCAGTACTTC
>few|TRBV7-9|TRBJ2-1|-
CASSSSVGTRGNNEQFF
TGTGCCAGCAGCTCATCCGTCGGGACTCGGGGGAACAATGAGCAGTTCTTC
>-|TRBV15|TRBJ2-7|TRBD2
CATSVSSGWDSYEQYF
TGTGCCACCAGCGTCTCTAGCGGATGGGATTCCTACGAGCAGTACTTC
>many|TRBV12-3/TRBV12-4|TRBJ2-7|TRBD2
CASSFLGLALDEQYF
TGTGCCAGCAGTTTCTTGGGACTAGCGCTCGACGAGCAGTACTTC
>-|TRBV6-5|TRBJ1-3|-
CASSFTGSLGNTIYF
TGTGCCAGCAGTTTCACAGGGTCGTTGGGAAACACCATATATTTT
>few|TRBV20-1|TRBJ2-5|-
CSASGMGQGTQYF
TGCAGTGCTAGCGGGATGGGTCAGGGGACCCAGTACTTC
>few|TRBV20-1|TRBJ2-5|-
CSARGGAGETQYF
TGCAGTGCTAGGGGGGGGGCCGGCGAGACCCAGTACTTC
>few|TRBV7-9|TRBJ2-1|-
CASLRDSYNEQFF
TGTGCCAGCCTTCGAGACAGCTACAATGAGCAGTTCTTC
>-|TRBV7-3|TRBJ2-5|TRBD1
CASSPWGQGGRETQYF
TGTGCCAGCAGCCCCTGGGGACAGGGGGGTAGGGAGACCCAGTACTTC
>few|TRBV2|TRBJ2-2|-
CASSSWTVHGELFF
TGTGCCAGCAGTAGTTGGACAGTTCACGGGGAGCTGTTTTTT
>-|TRBV20-1|TRBJ1-5|-
CSARASNQPQHF
TGCAGTGCTAGAGCCAGCAATCAGCCCCAGCATTTT
>many|TRBV11-2|TRBJ2-7|TRBD2
CASSFYGTSGSYEQYF
TGTGCCAGCAGCTTTTACGGGACTAGTGGTTCCTACGAGCAGTACTTC
>-|TRBV11-2|TRBJ2-2|TRBD2
CASSFSSGGVGTGELFF
TGTGCCAGCAGCTTTTCTAGCGGGGGCGTCGGCACCGGGGAGCTGTTTTTT
>few|TRBV6-1|TRBJ2-7|-
CASSQTGHHYEQYF
TGTGCCAGCAGTCAAACGGGACACCACTACGAGCAGTACTTC
>few|TRBV11-3|TRBJ2-3|-
CASSLDSLPDTQYF
TGTGCCAGCAGCTTAGATTCCCTCCCAGATACGCAGTATTTT
>-|TRBV10-1|TRBJ2-7|-
CASSESRDGARYEQYF
TGCGCCAGCAGTGAGAGCCGGGATGGGGCTCGGTACGAGCAGTACTTC
>-|TRBV9|TRBJ1-1|-
CASSVGSRGGLNTEAFF
TGTGCCAGCAGCGTAGGATCCAGGGGTGGGCTGAACACTGAAGCTTTCTTT
>-|TRBV6-5|TRBJ1-5|TRBD1
CASSYSNRGRGQPQHF
TGTGCCAGCAGTTACTCGAACAGGGGTAGAGGACAGCCCCAGCATTTT
>-|TRBV7-3|TRBJ1-2|-
CASSRPSGGPYGYTF
TGTGCCAGCAGCAGGCCTTCCGGAGGGCCCTATGGCTACACCTTC
>-|TRBV27|TRBJ2-5|TRBD1
CASSRGGGTGETQYF
TGTGCCAGCAGTAGAGGGGGCGGTACCGGGGAGACCCAGTACTTC
>-|TRBV7-8|TRBJ1-1|-
CASSLAPQPEAFF
TGTGCCAGCAGCTTAGCGCCACAGCCGGAAGCTTTCTTT
>-|TRBV12-5|TRBJ2-1|-
CASGWGASSEEQFF
TGTGCTAGTGGTTGGGGAGCTTCCTCAGAGGAGCAGTTCTTC
>-|TRBV5-1|TRBJ1-5|-
CASSTSPGQNQPQHF
TGCGCCAGCAGTACCAGTCCAGGACAGAATCAGCCCCAGCATTTT
>many|TRBV24-1|TRBJ2-5|-
CATSDPRPRETQYF
TGTGCCACCAGTGATCCCCGGCCCCGAGAGACCCAGTACTTC
>once|TRBV9|TRBJ2-1|-
CASTKDSAYNEQFF
TGTGCCAGCACCAAAGATAGCGCCTACAATGAGCAGTTCTTC
>-|TRBV28|TRBJ1-5|-
CASSLGEPQHF
TGTGCCAGCAGCCTGGGGGAGCCCCAGCATTTT
>many|TRBV11-2|TRBJ1-2|-
CASSFTAGDVGYTF
TGTGCCAGCAGCTTTACAGCGGGCGATGTTGGCTACACCTTC
>-|TRBV7-8|TRBJ2-7|-
CASSRGAGGSYEQYF
TGTGCCAGCAGCCGGGGGGCAGGGGGCTCCTACGAGCAGTACTTC
>few|TRBV5-1|TRBJ2-1|TRBD2
CASSLAFTSGRDFGNEQFF
TGCGCCAGCAGCTTGGCATTCACTAGCGGGAGGGATTTCGGCAATGAGCAGTTCTTC
>-|TRBV7-8|TRBJ2-7|TRBD2
CASSFSRGGPNEQYF
TGTGCCAGCAGCTTCTCGCGGGGGGGCCCGAACGAGCAGTACTTC
>once|TRBV9|TRBJ2-2|-
CASSDGGLNTGELFF
TGTGCCAGCAGCGACGGGGGGCTGAACACCGGGGAGCTGTTTTTT